The entry that follows covers one T cell receptor (beta chain) sequence. Original processing methods: Amplifying reference gene primers gave estimates of nucleated cell counts. Only in-frame clones appear in the TCRdb table, and some are missing; sequencing was by immunoSEQ multiplex PCR. Clone size and V and J calls were adopted from that table, with D and trimming inferred from the DNA. The sample carries some 500,000 clones, around nine tenths recorded once. These data originate in a study of blood T cell repertoires in COVID-19. Looking at the study overall: Acute and convalescent COVID-19 specimens originated in the United States, Italy and Spain.

Cohort 3 donors counted as recovered after two negative PCRs, clearance, or resolved symptoms. Unmatched junction bases numbered 7, after V lost 4 bases and J lost 5 bases. CDR1 and CDR2 from the germline V gene are DFQATT and SNEGSKA (reference sequence). The CDR3 covers 13 residues. This chain connects TRBV20-1 to TRBJ1-2; 7 bases match TRBD1. The clonotype comes from a woman between 35 and 50 years old who had recovered from COVID-19. Sequenced material: PBMCs or T cells enriched from blood (not recorded which). For the CDR3, the DNA is TGCAGTGCTAATGAAGGGGGCGCTTATGGCTACACCTTC. It yields the protein CSANEGGAYGYTF.